These 27 T cell receptor beta chains were sequenced from one sample in a study of cytomegalovirus exposure and HLA in healthy donors. PCR primers comprised 60 Vbeta and 13 Jbeta primers. Sequencing was performed with immunoSEQ multiplex PCR; in TCRdb, only in-frame clones are kept and a portion is missing. Altogether 100,000 or so clones are present, around 80% being singletons, with the ten largest covering roughly 6.9%. The specimen was PBMCs. These receptors were taken from a man between 25 and 39 years old in good health and CMV-seropositive.

The chain has TRBV5-1 and TRBJ2-1; 9 bases fit TRBD1. Trimming took 4 bases from V and 3 from J; bases not matched to a gene: 5. This CDR3 is built from 15 residues. The germline V gene has CDR1 SGHRS and CDR2 YFSETQ. The CDR3 sequence is CASSTGQGVYNEQFF. CDR3 DNA: TGCGCCAGCAGCACGGGACAGGGAGTCTACAATGAGCAGTTCTTC.

The genes are TRBV4-3 and TRBJ1-2, with D perhaps TRBD1 (5 bases). The germline gives CDR1 LGHNA, CDR2 YSLEER. The CDR3 has 14 residues. Trimming stripped 1 base from V and 1 base from J, with 7 bases between. The CDR3 bases are TGCGCCAGCAGCCAAGCCCAGGGTAACTATGGCTACACCTTC. Amino acid sequence: CASSQAQGNYGYTF.

Concerning this clone itself: At one boundary the junction diverges from the germline segment, which might be a read error. This chain joins TRBV7-7 and TRBJ2-5; 9 bases match TRBD2. CDR1 and CDR2 from the germline V gene are SSHAT and FNYEAQ (reference sequence). CDR3 length equals 17 residues. CDR3: CASSLGGSRGGLETQYF. In DNA form, the CDR3 reads TGTGCTAGCAGCTTAGGGGGTTCGCGGGGGGGCCTGGAGACCCAGTACTTC.

This chain connects TRBV6-5 to TRBJ1-5, with D possibly TRBD1 on 5 matching bases. Germline V CDR1 and CDR2: MNHEY, SVGAGI. The CDR3 is 14 amino acids. V was cut by 5 bases and J by 0 bases, with 8 bases left in between. DNA of the CDR3: TGTGCCAGCAGTCCAGGGCTTAGCAATCAGCCCCAGCATTTT. Translated, it gives CASSPGLSNQPQHF.

The chain joins TRBV6-1 to TRBJ1-4; 8 bases fit TRBD1. This CDR3 comprises 17 residues. Per germline, CDR1 MNHNS and CDR2 SASEGT. Trimming at V came to 2 bases and at J to 3 bases, leaving 8 bases not matched to a gene. CDR3 coding DNA: TGTGCCAGCAGTGAAACGACAGGGGTAAAGTCTAATGAAAAACTGTTTTTT. It translates to CASSETTGVKSNEKLFF.

This chain uses TRBV19 with TRBJ1-2; 11 bases agree with TRBD1. In germline, CDR1 is LNHDA, CDR2 SQIVND (reference sequence). This CDR3 has 16 residues. Losses at the gene ends were 10 bases for V and 3 bases for J; bases not matched to a gene: 13. CDR3 region: CATLSGTGGGHYGYTF. In DNA, the CDR3 is TGTGCCACCCTTTCCGGGACAGGGGGAGGTCACTATGGCTACACCTTC.

The chain employs TRBV5-1 and TRBJ2-5, with 8 bases fitting TRBD1. This CDR3 spans 14 amino acids. CDR1 SGHRS and CDR2 YFSETQ come from the germline V gene. The junction had 6 bases not matched to a gene; V was cut back by 4 bases and J by 4 bases. This CDR3 is CASSPDRAGETQYF. CDR3 nucleotide sequence: TGCGCCAGCAGCCCGGACAGGGCGGGAGAGACCCAGTACTTC.

The chain has TRBV29-1 and TRBJ2-5; D possibly corresponds to TRBD2 (5 bases). The DNA end is a closer match to TRBJ2-7, so the J assignment may be wrong. Germline V gives CDR1 SQVTM, CDR2 ANQGSEA. CDR3 length equals 13 residues. The CDR3, as DNA: TGCAGCGTCCTGTTAGCGTCTACCTACGAGCAGTACTTC. It translates to CSVLLASTYEQYF.

The V and J genes are TRBV2 and TRBJ2-3; TRBD1 might be the D (5 bases). The CDR3 sequence is 13 residues long. The germline gives CDR1 SNHLY, CDR2 FYNNEI. Trimming stripped 7 bases from V and 4 bases from J, with 12 bases between. The CDR3 DNA is TGTGCCAGCAACCCCGACAGCCCAGATACGCAGTATTTT. Protein: CASNPDSPDTQYF.

The CDR3 DNA is TGTGCCAGCTCATCGGGAGTGCAAGAGACCCAGTACTTC. Its translation: CASSSGVQETQYF. The chain recombines TRBV18 with TRBJ2-5; D perhaps matches TRBD2 (6 bases). V was cut by 5 bases and J by 2 bases, with 9 bases left in between. The CDR3 consists of 13 residues. Germline CDR1 and CDR2: KGHSH and LQKENI.

The chain links TRBV6-1 to TRBJ2-3, with 8 nucleotides matching TRBD1. CDR1 is MNHNS and CDR2 is SASEGT in the germline V gene. The CDR3 is made up of 15 amino acids. Trimming at V came to 7 bases and at J to 1 base, leaving 7 bases not matched to a gene. CDR3 coding DNA: TGTGCCAGCACTAGGGACAGGTTAGGCACAGATACGCAGTATTTT. This translates into CASTRDRLGTDTQYF.

The chain combines TRBV19 with TRBJ1-5; a possible D gene is TRBD1 (5 bases). The germline CDR1 and CDR2 sequences are LNHDA and SQIVND (reference sequence). With 11 bases removed from V and 7 bases from J, the gap between germline ends came to 24 bases. The CDR3 contains 15 residues. CDR3: CASYPSRGKGQPQHF. The CDR3, as DNA: TGTGCCTCCTACCCCTCCCGGGGGAAAGGACAGCCCCAGCATTTT.

The rearrangement uses TRBV5-1 and TRBJ2-4, with D possibly TRBD2 on 5 matching bases. Trimming took off 6 bases at V and 10 bases at J, with 26 bases between the two ends. The CDR3 runs 16 residues. Looked up from germline, CDR1 is SGHRS and CDR2 is YFSETQ. CDR3 DNA sequence: TGCGCCAGCACTCTCGCCCCCGGGGTGGGGATTGATATTCAGTACTTC. It translates to CASTLAPGVGIDIQYF.

V is TRBV7-9 and J is TRBJ2-3; 8 nucleotides align to TRBD2. The CDR3 runs to 15 residues. Germline lookup yields CDR1 SEHNR and CDR2 FQNEAQ (reference sequence). V lost 5 bases and J lost 5; bases outside the gene matches: 9. The CDR3 spells CASSPKTSARDTQYF. The CDR3 region has the DNA TGTGCCAGCAGCCCTAAGACTAGCGCGAGAGATACGCAGTATTTT. The entire variable domain, with the rest obtained from reference TRBV7-9 and TRBJ2-3, is as follows: DTGVSQNPRHKITKRGQNVTFRCDPISEHNRLYWYRQTLGQGPEFLTYFQNEAQLEKSRLLSDRFSAERPKGSFSTLEIQRTEQGDSAMYLCASSPKTSARDTQYFGPGTRLTVL.

The rearrangement links TRBV7-9 to TRBJ1-5, with 10 bases aligning to TRBD1. Per the germline V gene, CDR1 is SEHNR and CDR2 is FQNEAQ (reference sequence). The CDR3 is made up of 16 amino acids. The J segment lost 2 bases and the V segment lost 0 bases, leaving 1 base of the junction unmatched. The CDR3 sequence is CASSLAGTGGNQPQHF. CDR3 bases: TGTGCCAGCAGCTTAGCTGGGACAGGGGGCAATCAGCCCCAGCATTTT. Using reference TRBV7-9 and TRBJ1-5 for the parts outside the CDR3, the full variable domain is DTGVSQNPRHKITKRGQNVTFRCDPISEHNRLYWYRQTLGQGPEFLTYFQNEAQLEKSRLLSDRFSAERPKGSFSTLEIQRTEQGDSAMYLCASSLAGTGGNQPQHFGDGTRLSIL.

The V call is TRBV7-9, the J call TRBJ1-1; TRBD1 agrees at 8 bases. J was trimmed by 0 bases and V by 4 bases; bases with no gene match: 7. CDR1 is SEHNR and CDR2 is FQNEAQ in the germline V gene (reference sequence). This CDR3 region has 16 residues. The CDR3 loop reads CASSSPTGDLNTEAFF. CDR3 nucleotide sequence: TGTGCCAGCAGCTCGCCGACAGGGGACCTGAACACTGAAGCTTTCTTT.

V usage is TRBV4-1 and J usage is TRBJ1-4, with D unresolved. Germline CDR1 MGHRA, CDR2 YSYEKL. CDR3 size: 14 residues. Trimming shortened V by 10 bases and J by 5 bases, and 17 bases separated the two germline ends. The CDR3 loop is CATSGKGLNEKLFF. CDR3 DNA: TGCGCCACCTCCGGGAAGGGTTTAAATGAAAAACTGTTTTTT.

This clone has only a few counts. The rearrangement links TRBV6-1 to TRBJ2-3, with TRBD2 matching 12 bases. Unmatched junction bases numbered 1, after V lost 2 bases and J lost 4 bases. The CDR3 covers 15 residues. Germline loops: CDR1 MNHNS, CDR2 SASEGT. CDR3 in DNA: TGTGCCAGCAGTGAAACTAGCGGGGGGCCAGATACGCAGTATTTT. Amino acids: CASSETSGGPDTQYF.

In this sample, this clone turned up a few times. The chain carries TRBV5-4 and TRBJ2-1; 9 positions agree with TRBD2. Losses at the gene ends were 0 bases for V and 6 bases for J; bases not matched to a gene: 4. The CDR3 sequence is 15 residues long. The germline CDR1 and CDR2 sequences are SGHNT and YYREEE (reference sequence). CDR3 region: CASSLGGGGVNEQFF. CDR3 DNA: TGTGCCAGCAGCTTGGGCGGGGGGGGAGTCAATGAGCAGTTCTTC.

The rearrangement joins TRBV18 to TRBJ1-1; the match to TRBD1 covers 7 bases. In germline, CDR1 is KGHSH, CDR2 LQKENI. This CDR3 has 14 amino acids. The V segment lost 6 bases and the J segment 7 bases; nucleotides outside the gene matches: 11. CDR3 DNA sequence: TGTGCCAGCTCTCTCTCCGGGACAGAGAATGAAGCTTTCTTT. Encoded protein: CASSLSGTENEAFF.

Only a few counts were recorded for this clone. The V call is TRBV7-9, the J call TRBJ2-5, with TRBD2 identical over 9 bases. The CDR3 sequence is 14 residues long. The ends lost 6 bases at V and 4 bases at J; junction bases unmatched: 6. Germline CDR1 reads SEHNR; CDR2 reads FQNEAQ (reference sequence). The CDR3 spells CASRRAGGGETQYF. CDR3 nucleotide sequence: TGTGCCAGCAGAAGAGCGGGGGGAGGAGAGACCCAGTACTTC.

This clone appeared once. The rearrangement uses TRBV5-4 and TRBJ2-5; perhaps TRBD2 as D (6 bases). The V end was cut by 0 bases, the J end by 1 base, with 10 bases between. The germline V gene encodes CDR1 SGHNT and CDR2 YYREEE (reference sequence). The CDR3 runs 15 residues. In DNA form, the CDR3 reads TGTGCCAGCAGCTTGGTGGCGGGGATCCAAGAGACCCAGTACTTC. This sequence encodes CASSLVAGIQETQYF.

The chain joins TRBV28 to TRBJ2-7, with 10 positions matching TRBD1. V lost 4 bases to trimming and J lost 3 bases; unmatched junction nucleotides: 6. CDR3 length: 15 residues. Germline V gene data show CDR1 as MDHEN and CDR2 as SYDVKM. This chain's CDR3 is CASSSPGQGSYEQYF. The CDR3 DNA is TGTGCCAGCAGTTCTCCGGGACAGGGGAGCTACGAGCAGTACTTC. Drawing the rest from reference TRBV28 and TRBJ2-7, the complete variable domain is DVKVTQSSRYLVKRTGEKVFLECVQDMDHENMFWYRQDPGLGLRLIYFSYDVKMKEKGDIPEGYSVSREKKERFSLILESASTNQTSMYLCASSSPGQGSYEQYFGPGTRLTVT.

This chain joins TRBV25-1 and TRBJ1-2; 7 positions agree with TRBD1. V lost 4 bases and J lost 5; bases outside the gene matches: 7. The CDR3 is 14 amino acids. CDR1 is MGHDK, CDR2 SYGVNS, per germline. In DNA form, the CDR3 reads TGTGCCAGCAGTGCCCGGGACAGATTATATGGCTACACCTTC. It yields the protein CASSARDRLYGYTF.

The V call is TRBV7-6, the J call TRBJ2-1; 9 bases map to TRBD2. There are 16 residues in the CDR3. In germline, CDR1 is SGHVS, CDR2 FNYEAQ. Losses at the gene ends were 6 bases for V and 7 bases for J; bases not matched to a gene: 13. CDR3 DNA sequence: TGTGCCAGCAGGGGGCAGTGCGCGGGGGGGCCAAATGAGCAGTTCTTC. Its translation: CASRGQCAGGPNEQFF.

The rearrangement joins TRBV2 to TRBJ2-1, with 7 bases identical to TRBD2. The germline gives CDR1 SNHLY, CDR2 FYNNEI. The junction had 4 bases not matched to a gene; V was cut back by 10 bases and J by 1 base. The CDR3 contains 13 residues. The CDR3 nucleotides are TGTGCCACCAGCGGGGATTCCTACAATGAGCAGTTCTTC. It translates to CATSGDSYNEQFF.

The V call is TRBV10-2, the J call TRBJ2-6, with a possible D match to TRBD1 (5 bases). Germline assignment: CDR1 WSHSY and CDR2 SAAADI. This CDR3 spans 17 amino acids. The V and J ends lost 1 base and 1 base respectively, with 11 bases between them. The CDR3 DNA reads TGCGCCAGCAGTGAGTTGCAGGGCGAGTCTGGGGCCAACGTCCTGACTTTC. Its translation: CASSELQGESGANVLTF.